The 20 T cell receptor beta chains below come from one sample, sequenced in a study of shared clonotypes between healthy human individuals. This table comes from immunoSEQ multiplex PCR, and its TCRdb copy is limited to in-frame clones, with some not included. The data contain about 490,000 clones, 65% to 80% of them seen just once; the ten biggest clones take up around 12%. Sequenced material: PBMCs. These receptor sequences come from a woman between 40 and 50 years old in good health. Some clones in this sample may be carry-over from other donors' samples.

Only one count was recorded for this clone. The chain couples TRBV27 to TRBJ1-1; D uncertain. V was trimmed by 1 base and J by 1 base, leaving 7 bases between them. Per the germline V gene, CDR1 is MNHEY and CDR2 is SMNVEV (reference sequence). This CDR3 comprises 14 residues. CDR3 sequence (DNA): TGTGCCAGCAGTTTATTGGACCAGAACACTGAAGCTTTCTTT. Translating it yields CASSLLDQNTEAFF.

On this clone: The sample holds other DNA sequences that translate to the same CDR3. The gene calls are TRBV30 and TRBJ2-5; 11 bases are a match to TRBD2. V gave up 3 bases and J gave up 3 bases; unmatched junction bases: 3. Looked up from germline, CDR1 is GTSNPN and CDR2 is SVGIG (reference sequence). The CDR3 consists of 14 residues. The CDR3 DNA is TGTGCCTGGAGCCCGGGACTAGCGGAAGAGACCCAGTACTTC. Protein: CAWSPGLAEETQYF.

The chain employs TRBV29-1 and TRBJ2-1; D is perhaps TRBD1 (6 bases). Germline-derived CDR1 and CDR2 are SQVTM and ANQGSEA. This CDR3 has 14 amino acids. V was pared by 3 bases and J by 3 bases, with 12 bases between. This CDR3 is CSVEPQDSYNEQFF. The CDR3 DNA follows: TGCAGCGTTGAGCCTCAGGACAGCTACAATGAGCAGTTCTTC.

Remarks on this clone: A much larger clone lies a single base off, so this may be a read error. Other DNA sequences of this sample code for an identical CDR3. The V and J genes are TRBV5-1 and TRBJ2-5; 10 bases match TRBD2. This CDR3 has 15 amino acids. Germline V gene data show CDR1 as SGHRS and CDR2 as YFSETQ. Trimming removed 8 bases from V and 5 bases from J; junction bases left unmatched: 12. CDR3 sequence: CASRWSGRAVETQYF. For the CDR3, the DNA is TGCGCCAGTAGGTGGAGCGGGAGGGCCGTGGAGACCCAGTACTTC.

The rearrangement links TRBV5-1 to TRBJ2-6; D not certain. This CDR3 is 14 amino acids long. CDR1 SGHRS and CDR2 YFSETQ come from the germline V gene. Trimming shortened V by 4 bases and J by 4 bases, and 9 bases separated the two germline ends. The CDR3 loop is CASSTPVGANVLTF. The CDR3 DNA follows: TGCGCCAGCAGCACCCCGGTCGGGGCCAACGTCCTGACTTTC.

The chain employs TRBV30 and TRBJ2-1; TRBD2 might be the D (6 bases). The CDR3 is 16 amino acids. Trimming cost V 3 bases and J 1 base, with 16 bases left between them. Germline V CDR1 and CDR2: GTSNPN, SVGIG (reference sequence). CDR3 amino acids: CAWSLWGRYSYNEQFF. CDR3 DNA: TGTGCCTGGAGCCTTTGGGGGAGGTATTCCTACAATGAGCAGTTCTTC. The full variable domain, with the rest looked up from reference TRBV30 and TRBJ2-1, is SQTIHQWPATLVQPVGSPLSLECTVEGTSNPNLYWYRQAAGRGLQLLFYSVGIGQISSEVPQNLSASRPQDRQFILSSKKLLLSDSGFYLCAWSLWGRYSYNEQFFGPGTRLTVL.

This clone was seen only once. The V gene is TRBV11-2, the J gene TRBJ2-1; 8 bases are a match to TRBD1. CDR3 length: 15 amino acids. Germline CDR1 is SGHAT and CDR2 is FQNNGV. With 3 bases clipped from V and 4 bases from J, the junction kept 5 bases outside the gene matches. CDR3: CASSFGRTGYNEQFF. The DNA of the CDR3 is TGTGCCAGCAGCTTTGGCAGGACAGGGTACAATGAGCAGTTCTTC.

On this clone itself: A much larger clone is a single base away; this may be a read error. Because the CDR3 is missing its conserved closing phenylalanine or tryptophan, this is likely a read error. The chain links TRBV2 to TRBJ2-7; the D is unclear. The CDR3 is 11 residues long. Between the trimmed V and J ends, which lost 2 bases and 7 bases, there was a span of 6 bases. Germline CDR1 reads SNHLY; CDR2 reads FYNNEI. CDR3 coding DNA: TGTGCCAGCAGTGAACCAAAGGAGCAGTACTTA. Protein product: CASSEPKEQYL.

This clone showed up just a few times. V and J are TRBV30 and TRBJ1-1; the D gene is possibly TRBD1 (5 bases). The CDR3 length is 13 residues. Germline assignment: CDR1 GTSNPN and CDR2 SVGIG (reference sequence). V lost 4 bases, J lost 2 bases, and 11 bases lay in between. CDR3 in DNA: TGTGCCTGGAACCGCGGGGCCAACACTGAAGCTTTCTTT. Protein product: CAWNRGANTEAFF. Full variable domain (outside the CDR3, taken from reference TRBV30 and TRBJ1-1): SQTIHQWPATLVQPVGSPLSLECTVEGTSNPNLYWYRQAAGRGLQLLFYSVGIGQISSEVPQNLSASRPQDRQFILSSKKLLLSDSGFYLCAWNRGANTEAFFGQGTRLTVV.

This clone has more than one count but fewer than ten. The genes are TRBV19 and TRBJ2-1, with D unclear. The CDR3 length is 16 residues. V was pared by 7 bases and J by 0 bases, with 16 bases between. Germline V lookup: CDR1 LNHDA, CDR2 SQIVND (reference sequence). CDR3 sequence reads: CASTLSSASSYNEQFF. In DNA, the CDR3 is TGTGCCAGTACCCTCTCGAGCGCGAGCTCCTACAATGAGCAGTTCTTC.

Concerning this clone: A single base separates this from a much larger clone, so it may be a read error. V and J are TRBV30 and TRBJ2-7; 8 nucleotides line up with TRBD1. CDR1 GTSNPN and CDR2 SVGIG come from the germline V gene (reference sequence). The trim removed 4 bases at V and 4 bases at J, leaving 12 bases unmatched. This CDR3 is built from 15 residues. The CDR3 reads CAWTSLQGAFYEQYF. The CDR3 coding sequence is TGTGCCTGGACATCCCTGCAGGGGGCTTTTTACGAGCAGTACTTC.

The gene calls are TRBV29-1 and TRBJ2-1; D not certain. The germline gives CDR1 SQVTM, CDR2 ANQGSEA. Trimming took 0 bases from V and 6 from J, leaving 15 bases between them. This CDR3 has 15 amino acids. The CDR3 region is CSVEDTGAGSNEQFF. CDR3 in DNA: TGCAGCGTTGAAGATACTGGAGCTGGTTCCAATGAGCAGTTCTTC.

The rearrangement uses TRBV27 and TRBJ2-2; 9 positions match TRBD1. The CDR3 extends over 15 amino acids. Germline V gene data show CDR1 as MNHEY and CDR2 as SMNVEV (reference sequence). V lost 6 bases to trimming and J lost 6 bases; unmatched junction nucleotides: 8. The CDR3, as DNA: TGTGCCAGCAGGTGGGGACAGGGTGCCGCCGGGGAGCTGTTTTTT. Its protein is CASRWGQGAAGELFF.

On this clone itself: This sequence may be a read error, since a much larger clone differs from it by one base. The chain joins TRBV5-1 to TRBJ1-1; 7 bases match TRBD1. The CDR3 runs 13 residues. Germline V gives CDR1 SGHRS, CDR2 YFSETQ. V shed 4 bases and J 3 bases; nucleotides not matched to a gene: 3. The CDR3 nucleotides are TGCGCCAGCAGCGGGCAGGGGGACACTGAAGCTTTCTTT. Amino acid sequence: CASSGQGDTEAFF.

The table lists this clone with a count of one. The chain uses TRBV5-1 and TRBJ2-2; D not certain. Trimming stripped 1 base from V and 0 bases from J, with 7 bases between. From germline, CDR1 is SGHRS and CDR2 YFSETQ. The CDR3 has 15 amino acids. CDR3 sequence reads: CASSLTAPNTGELFF. The CDR3 nucleotides are TGCGCCAGCAGCTTGACTGCTCCGAACACCGGGGAGCTGTTTTTT.

This clone has ten or more counts. This sample also contains other DNA sequences that code for the same CDR3. The chain uses TRBV28 and TRBJ1-5, with D uncertain. The CDR3 is 15 residues long. V was trimmed by 4 bases and J by 1 base, leaving 11 bases between them. The V gene's germline CDR1 is MDHEN and CDR2 SYDVKM. CDR3 residues: CASSSVSGSNQPQHF. The DNA of the CDR3 is TGTGCCAGCAGTTCAGTCTCAGGCAGCAATCAGCCCCAGCATTTT.

As regards this clone: Given a far larger clone just one base away, this is likely a sequencing read error. The chain joins TRBV30 to TRBJ1-1; TRBD1 is a possible D gene (5 bases). Germline V gene data show CDR1 as GTSNPN and CDR2 as SVGIG (reference sequence). The length of the CDR3 is 11 residues. The CDR3 bases are TGTGCCTGGAGGGACATGACTGGAGCTTTCTTT. Translation gives CAWRDMTGAFF.

V gene TRBV29-1 combines with J gene TRBJ1-1, with TRBD1 matching 10 bases. The germline gives CDR1 SQVTM, CDR2 ANQGSEA. The CDR3 is 17 amino acids. The V and J ends lost 2 bases and 0 bases, in that order; junction bases with no gene match: 9. As DNA, the CDR3 is TGCAGCGTTGAACACCCGACAGGGGGCCTATTGAACACTGAAGCTTTCTTT. This encodes CSVEHPTGGLLNTEAFF.

The chain joins TRBV5-1 to TRBJ2-7, with 10 bases matching TRBD2. Germline V gene data show CDR1 as SGHRS and CDR2 as YFSETQ. CDR3 length equals 16 residues. J gave up 5 bases and V 4 bases, and 12 bases lay outside the gene matches. CDR3 in DNA: TGCGCCAGCAGCACAGAGCGGGAGGGCATTCACAACGAGCAGTACTTC. This translates into CASSTEREGIHNEQYF.

The chain uses TRBV10-3 and TRBJ2-2, with 9 bases aligning to TRBD1. The CDR3 has 17 residues. Germline CDR1 is ENHRY and CDR2 is SYGVKD. The V and J ends lost 7 bases and 5 bases, in that order; junction bases with no gene match: 14. Written as DNA, the CDR3 is TGTGCCATCAACCCGGGACAGGGAATACGAGGAACCGGGGAGCTGTTTTTT. Protein: CAINPGQGIRGTGELFF.